Below, 22 T cell receptor beta chains from the same sample are listed, as sequenced in a study of T cells expressing NK-cell markers. One entry per CDR3 protein, without DNA, is what TCRdb gives after re-calling the 5' RACE reads. The record lists about 550,000 distinct CDR3 sequences, of which the ten most abundant hold about 3.6%. The sample was blood T cells: a sorted CD56 or NKG2C T cell subset, CD4+ or CD8+ T cells, or bulk PBMC T cells (not recorded which). Receptors were obtained from a man aged 18-30 years in good health.

The chain links TRBV5-5 to TRBJ2-2; the TRBD1 assignment by TCRdb is unverifiable without DNA. This CDR3 comprises 17 residues. Germline V gene lookup returns CDR1 SGHKS and CDR2 YYEKEE (reference sequence). CDR3 residues: CASSLHTPGANTGELFF.

The genes are TRBV12-3 or TRBV12-4 and TRBJ2-5; the TRBD2 assignment by TCRdb is unverifiable without DNA. There are 13 residues in the CDR3. This CDR3 reads CASRGLASETQYF.

The V call is TRBV19, the J call TRBJ2-3; TCRdb designates TRBD1, a call that cannot be tested without DNA. CDR1 is LNHDA, CDR2 SQIVND, per germline (reference sequence). The CDR3 contains 13 residues. CDR3 in amino acids: CASSRPGENTQYF.

This chain uses TRBV18 with TRBJ2-1; checking the TCRdb D call of TRBD1 is not possible without DNA. The CDR3 is 16 amino acids. The germline gives CDR1 KGHSH, CDR2 LQKENI. This CDR3 is CASSPVGTFPYNEQFF.

The V and J genes are TRBV7-2 and TRBJ2-3; TCRdb names TRBD1, which stays unverified in the absence of DNA. Germline CDR1 reads SGHTA; CDR2 reads FQGNSA. This CDR3 is 15 amino acids long. CDR3 in amino acids: CASSLEGKGADTQYF.

The CDR3 sequence is CASSLAGEPDTQYF. The chain has TRBV5-6 and TRBJ2-3. Germline V lookup: CDR1 SGHDT, CDR2 YYEEEE. This CDR3 contains 14 residues. The full variable domain, in which reference TRBV5-6 and TRBJ2-3 provide the parts outside the CDR3, is DAGVTQSPTHLIKTRGQQVTLRCSPKSGHDTVSWYQQALGQGPQFIFQYYEEEERQRGNFPDRFSGHQFPNYSSELNVNALLLGDSALYLCASSLAGEPDTQYFGPGTRLTVL.

The chain combines TRBV7-8 with TRBJ1-2; no DNA is available, so the TRBD1 call from TCRdb remains unchecked. Germline-derived CDR1 and CDR2 are SGHVS and FQNEAQ. The CDR3 covers 15 residues. CDR3 in amino acids: CASSLGTGVNYGYTF.

The chain couples TRBV15 to TRBJ1-1. This CDR3 contains 16 residues. Germline assignment: CDR1 LNHNV and CDR2 YYDKDF (reference sequence). CDR3 in amino acids: CATSRDLRDTESQAFF.

The genes are TRBV3-1 and TRBJ2-2. Germline CDR1 LGHDT, CDR2 YNNKEL (reference sequence). The CDR3 spans 13 residues. The CDR3 loop reads CASSQGSPGELFF.

The gene calls are TRBV5-1 and TRBJ2-3. This CDR3 comprises 12 residues. Germline CDR1 and CDR2: SGHRS and YFSETQ. The CDR3 is CASSSRWDTQYF.

The CDR3 here is CASSKAVGGPLEQFF. V gene TRBV5-4 combines with J gene TRBJ2-1; the TCRdb call, TRBD2, lacks DNA for checking. The CDR3 length is 15 residues. Per the germline V gene, CDR1 is SGHNT and CDR2 is YYREEE (reference sequence).

The chain recombines TRBV5-5 with TRBJ2-1; without DNA, the TCRdb call of TRBD2 cannot be checked. The CDR3 totals 14 residues. CDR1 and CDR2 from the germline V gene are SGHKS and YYEKEE (reference sequence). The CDR3 here is CASSLEGPADEQFF.

The chain uses TRBV30 and TRBJ2-1; TCRdb's D call, TRBD2, is unchecked because there is no DNA. This CDR3 contains 12 residues. Germline CDR1 GTSNPN, CDR2 SVGIG (reference sequence). The CDR3 reads CAWSEEGDEQFF.

J is TRBJ1-1 and V is TRBV15. CDR1 and CDR2 from the germline V gene are LNHNV and YYDKDF (reference sequence). This CDR3 contains 14 residues. CDR3 sequence: CATSTSKLNTEAFF.

The V gene is TRBV20-1, the J gene TRBJ2-7; there is no DNA to check the TCRdb D call of TRBD2. Germline lookup yields CDR1 DFQATT and CDR2 SNEGSKA (reference sequence). The length of the CDR3 is 14 residues. CDR3: CSASLVANSYEQYF.

The rearrangement links TRBV27 to TRBJ2-5; the D call from TCRdb, TRBD1, cannot be confirmed without DNA. There are 13 residues in the CDR3. Germline V lookup: CDR1 MNHEY, CDR2 SMNVEV (reference sequence). This chain's CDR3 is CASSLPGVGTQYF.

The CDR3 here is CASSSDLATSGRVTDTQYF. This chain connects TRBV11-1 to TRBJ2-3; TCRdb selects TRBD2, and the lack of DNA leaves this call unchecked. From germline, CDR1 is SGHAT and CDR2 FQDESV (reference sequence). The CDR3 totals 19 residues.

The chain couples TRBV6-2 or TRBV6-3 to TRBJ1-5; checking the TCRdb D call of TRBD1 is not possible without DNA. Germline V lookup: CDR1 MNHEY, CDR2 SVGEGT. The CDR3 is made up of 22 amino acids. The CDR3: CASSYDHRPGQGIAYSNQPQHF.

The V call is TRBV5-1, the J call TRBJ2-1; absent DNA, TCRdb's TRBD2 call cannot be checked. The V gene's germline CDR1 is SGHRS and CDR2 YFSETQ. This CDR3 spans 15 amino acids. CDR3: CASSVGTRDSNEQFF. The full variable domain, in which reference TRBV5-1 and TRBJ2-1 provide the parts outside the CDR3, is KAGVTQTPRYLIKTRGQQVTLSCSPISGHRSVSWYQQTPGQGLQFLFEYFSETQRNKGNFPGRFSGRQFSNSRSEMNVSTLELGDSALYLCASSVGTRDSNEQFFGPGTRLTVL.

This CDR3 is CAWSVSNQPQHF. V gene TRBV30 combines with J gene TRBJ1-5. Germline assignment: CDR1 GTSNPN and CDR2 SVGIG (reference sequence). This CDR3 is 12 amino acids long.

The rearrangement joins TRBV5-1 to TRBJ2-5. This CDR3 comprises 15 residues. Germline V lookup: CDR1 SGHRS, CDR2 YFSETQ. CDR3 sequence: CASSLAKRSQETQYF. The whole variable domain, remainder taken from reference TRBV5-1 and TRBJ2-5, is KAGVTQTPRYLIKTRGQQVTLSCSPISGHRSVSWYQQTPGQGLQFLFEYFSETQRNKGNFPGRFSGRQFSNSRSEMNVSTLELGDSALYLCASSLAKRSQETQYFGPGTRLLVL.

This chain connects TRBV15 to TRBJ2-5; TCRdb names TRBD1, which stays unverified in the absence of DNA. This CDR3 spans 16 amino acids. Germline V gene sequence: CDR1 LNHNV, CDR2 YYDKDF (reference sequence). CDR3 residues: CATSRSQGRGRETQYF.